The rows below give T cell receptor beta chains drawn from one sample of a study of blood T cell repertoires in COVID-19. Using immunoSEQ multiplex PCR, the repertoire was profiled, and TCRdb retains in-frame clones only, with some absent. There are approximately 93,000 clones in the sample; 87% occur only once, and around 1.1% lies in the top ten. What was sequenced was peripheral blood. The receptor set was obtained from a human donor in a cohort sampled during active COVID-19. Each CDR3 is given with its conserved first and last residue. The D gene is left open where the match is weak. Clone size is shown for a subset of rows, as once, few, many or a class of expanded clone.

D: TRBD1; V: TRBV2; J: TRBJ2-3; size: once; DNA: TGTGCCAGCAGTCCCCTAGGTGGGTCAGGGGGAAACACAGATACGCAGTATTTT; CDR3: CASSPLGGSGGNTDTQYF
D: NA; V: TRBV7-9; J: TRBJ1-2; size: NA; DNA: TGTGCCAGCAGCCCCCCCCGAGGTGGCTACACCTTC; CDR3: CASSPPRGGYTF
D: TRBD2; V: TRBV27; J: TRBJ2-1; size: NA; DNA: TGTGCCAGCAGTTCTAGCGGGAGCTCCTACAATGAGCAGTTCTTC; CDR3: CASSSSGSSYNEQFF
D: TRBD1; V: TRBV7-8; J: TRBJ1-2; size: few; DNA: TGTGCCAGCAGCCCGGACAGGGGTGGCTATGGCTACACCTTC; CDR3: CASSPDRGGYGYTF
D: NA; V: TRBV9; J: TRBJ2-7; size: NA; DNA: TGTGCCAGCAGCCCTTGGCGGAGTTCCTACGAGCAGTACTTC; CDR3: CASSPWRSSYEQYF
D: TRBD2; V: TRBV4-1; J: TRBJ2-3; size: once; DNA: TGCGCCAGCAGCCAAGAGGGAGGGCTAGCGGGGACCACAGATACGCAGTATTTT; CDR3: CASSQEGGLAGTTDTQYF
D: NA; V: TRBV7-2; J: TRBJ2-5; size: NA; DNA: TGTGCCAGCAGCTTCCCGTCGGGGGAGACCCAGTACTTC; CDR3: CASSFPSGETQYF
D: NA; V: TRBV4-2; J: TRBJ1-2; size: NA; DNA: TGTGCCAGCAGCCAAGAGGGGGCAGGGCCATCTAACTATGGCTACACCTTC; CDR3: CASSQEGAGPSNYGYTF
D: TRBD2; V: TRBV18; J: TRBJ2-7; size: NA; DNA: TGTGCCAGCTCACCACAGACTAGCGGTCCCTCCTACGAGCAGTACTTC; CDR3: CASSPQTSGPSYEQYF
D: NA; V: TRBV28; J: TRBJ2-1; size: NA; DNA: TGTGCCAGCAGTACTATTGGAAGCTCCTACAATGAGCAGTTCTTC; CDR3: CASSTIGSSYNEQFF
D: TRBD2; V: TRBV5-6; J: TRBJ2-7; size: few; DNA: TGTGCCAGCAGCTTGGAGCGGGAGGAATGGTACGAGCAGTACTTC; CDR3: CASSLEREEWYEQYF